These T cell receptor beta chains were read from a single sample in a study of OX40 agonist ivuxolimab in advanced cancers. TCRdb's table, derived via immunoSEQ multiplex PCR, lists solely in-frame clones and lacks some. The sample carries tens of thousands of clones, just under 90% recorded once. The specimen comprised CD4+ or CD8+ T cells sorted from blood, sampled in a trial of the OX40 agonist ivuxolimab. The receptors shown here come from an adult with an advanced solid tumor such as melanoma, head and neck, liver or kidney cancer. CDR3s include the opening cysteine and the closing phenylalanine or tryptophan. The order of the fields is V gene, J gene, clone size, D gene, CDR3 protein, CDR3 DNA. D genes are given only for firm matches. Clone size is given for some rows only: seen once, a few or many times, or a class if the clone is expanded.

V: TRBV6-5
J: TRBJ1-2
size: NA
D: TRBD1
CDR3: CATLGEGASYGYTF
DNA: TGTGCCACCTTAGGGGAGGGGGCGAGCTATGGCTACACCTTC

V: TRBV30
J: TRBJ1-5
size: few
D: NA
CDR3: CAWSGTVYSNQPQHF
DNA: TGTGCCTGGAGTGGGACAGTCTATAGCAATCAGCCCCAGCATTTT

V: TRBV5-1
J: TRBJ2-3
size: NA
D: TRBD1
CDR3: CASSQTGTGAVEDTQYF
DNA: TGCGCCAGCAGCCAAACCGGGACAGGGGCGGTGGAGGATACGCAGTATTTT

V: TRBV27
J: TRBJ2-7
size: NA
D: TRBD1
CDR3: CATRQWDRGLGEQYF
DNA: TGTGCCACCCGTCAGTGGGACAGGGGGCTAGGGGAGCAGTACTTC

V: TRBV5-1
J: TRBJ1-1
size: NA
D: NA
CDR3: CASSPSRAGTEAFF
DNA: TGCGCCAGCAGCCCTAGCAGGGCTGGGACTGAAGCTTTCTTT

V: TRBV18
J: TRBJ2-3
size: NA
D: NA
CDR3: CASSPGASTDTQYF
DNA: TGTGCCAGCTCACCAGGGGCCAGCACAGATACGCAGTATTTT

V: TRBV15
J: TRBJ2-1
size: NA
D: NA
CDR3: CATSLGPTYNEQFF
DNA: TGTGCCACCAGCTTGGGACCCACCTACAATGAGCAGTTCTTC

V: TRBV19
J: TRBJ1-2
size: NA
D: NA
CDR3: CASSTASWDGYTF
DNA: TGTGCCAGTAGTACGGCGAGTTGGGATGGCTACACCTTC

V: TRBV27
J: TRBJ1-4
size: few
D: NA
CDR3: CASSGGSQARVFF
DNA: TGTGCCAGCAGTGGGGGGTCTCAGGCCAGGGTGTTTTTT

V: TRBV5-8
J: TRBJ2-1
size: once
D: TRBD2
CDR3: CATGGRTYNEQFF
DNA: TGTGCCACCGGGGGGAGAACCTACAATGAGCAGTTCTTC

V: TRBV4-1
J: TRBJ2-2
size: NA
D: NA
CDR3: CASSQEGSRDIQTGELFF
DNA: TGCGCCAGCAGCCAAGAAGGGTCCAGGGACATACAAACCGGGGAGCTGTTTTTT

V: TRBV5-1
J: TRBJ2-7
size: NA
D: NA
CDR3: CASSLGHPSGEQYF
DNA: TGCGCCAGCAGCTTGGGACACCCCTCCGGCGAGCAGTACTTC

V: TRBV6-4
J: TRBJ1-2
size: NA
D: NA
CDR3: CASSVGINYGYTF
DNA: TGTGCCAGCAGTGTGGGGATTAACTATGGCTACACCTTC

V: TRBV27
J: TRBJ2-1
size: NA
D: NA
CDR3: CASSFSSPGSYNEQFF
DNA: TGTGCCAGCAGTTTCTCTTCGCCAGGGTCCTACAATGAGCAGTTCTTC

V: TRBV7-9
J: TRBJ1-1
size: NA
D: TRBD1
CDR3: CASSLDRGGYGTEAFF
DNA: TGTGCCAGCAGCTTAGACAGGGGAGGGTATGGCACTGAAGCTTTCTTT

V: TRBV28
J: TRBJ1-5
size: NA
D: NA
CDR3: CASSFLDSSNQPQHF
DNA: TGTGCCAGCAGTTTCCTGGACAGTAGCAATCAGCCCCAGCATTTT

V: TRBV30
J: TRBJ1-4
size: NA
D: NA
CDR3: CAWSVGEVRSVEKLFF
DNA: TGTGCCTGGAGTGTCGGTGAGGTCAGGTCTGTTGAAAAACTGTTTTTT

V: TRBV9
J: TRBJ1-1
size: few
D: NA
CDR3: CASSVGPNTEAFF
DNA: TGTGCCAGCAGCGTAGGCCCGAACACTGAAGCTTTCTTT

V: TRBV28
J: TRBJ1-3
size: NA
D: NA
CDR3: CASRLQGFRSNTIYF
DNA: TGTGCCAGCCGATTACAGGGCTTTCGCTCCAACACCATATATTTT

V: TRBV28
J: TRBJ2-5
size: NA
D: NA
CDR3: CASSSTPSEETQYF
DNA: TGTGCCAGCAGTTCGACACCTTCTGAAGAGACCCAGTACTTC

V: TRBV28
J: TRBJ1-5
size: NA
D: TRBD1
CDR3: CASSLPLSGTGVQPQHF
DNA: TGTGCCAGCAGTTTGCCCCTCTCCGGGACAGGGGTTCAGCCCCAGCATTTT

V: TRBV19
J: TRBJ2-2
size: NA
D: NA
CDR3: CASSTQGLNTGELFF
DNA: TGTGCCAGTAGTACACAGGGTCTTAACACCGGGGAGCTGTTTTTT

V: TRBV6-5
J: TRBJ1-1
size: NA
D: TRBD1
CDR3: CASSQGQGMAFF
DNA: TGTGCCAGCAGCCAGGGACAGGGGATGGCTTTCTTT

V: TRBV28
J: TRBJ1-4
size: few
D: NA
CDR3: CASSAAIINEKLFF
DNA: TGTGCCAGCAGTGCGGCCATAATCAATGAAAAACTGTTTTTT

V: TRBV10-3
J: TRBJ2-7
size: NA
D: NA
CDR3: CAISDGGGQYF
DNA: TGTGCCATCAGTGACGGGGGAGGGCAGTACTTC

V: TRBV20-1
J: TRBJ1-2
size: NA
D: NA
CDR3: CSARGLGLDTF
DNA: TGCAGTGCTAGAGGCCTTGGGTTGGACACCTTC

V: TRBV7-8
J: TRBJ2-3
size: few
D: TRBD1
CDR3: CASSLQSGRGRGDTQYF
DNA: TGTGCCAGCAGCTTACAATCGGGCAGGGGGCGAGGAGATACGCAGTATTTT

V: TRBV10-3
J: TRBJ2-7
size: once
D: TRBD1
CDR3: CAIRGQGSYEQYF
DNA: TGTGCCATCAGGGGACAGGGCTCCTACGAGCAGTACTTC

V: TRBV7-9
J: TRBJ1-3
size: once
D: NA
CDR3: CASSLAGSGNTIYF
DNA: TGTGCCAGCAGCTTAGCAGGCTCTGGAAACACCATATATTTT

V: TRBV27
J: TRBJ1-5
size: NA
D: NA
CDR3: CASSFASAGYSNQPQHF
DNA: TGTGCCAGCAGTTTTGCGAGTGCGGGGTATAGCAATCAGCCCCAGCATTTT

V: TRBV28
J: TRBJ2-1
size: NA
D: TRBD2
CDR3: CASSLRVGGYNEQFF
DNA: TGTGCCAGCAGTTTACGGGTGGGGGGGTACAATGAGCAGTTCTTC

V: TRBV20-1
J: TRBJ2-4
size: once
D: NA
CDR3: CSASLWNIQYF
DNA: TGCAGTGCTAGCCTTTGGAACATTCAGTACTTC

V: TRBV28
J: TRBJ2-5
size: NA
D: NA
CDR3: CASSLRARRHFQETQYF
DNA: TGTGCCAGCAGTTTAAGGGCCCGTAGACATTTTCAAGAGACCCAGTACTTC

V: TRBV27
J: TRBJ2-5
size: NA
D: NA
CDR3: CASSLQAAAGVGPKVRETQYF
DNA: TGTGCCAGCAGTTTACAGGCGGCGGCTGGGGTAGGTCCCAAGGTCAGAGAGACCCAGTACTTC

V: TRBV27
J: TRBJ2-2
size: NA
D: TRBD2
CDR3: CASSKLAGARTGELFF
DNA: TGTGCCAGCAGTAAACTAGCGGGAGCCAGGACCGGGGAGCTGTTTTTT

V: TRBV5-1
J: TRBJ1-3
size: NA
D: NA
CDR3: CASSLDQPGGRNTIYF
DNA: TGCGCCAGCTCCTTGGACCAACCCGGAGGCAGAAACACCATATATTTT

V: TRBV28
J: TRBJ2-2
size: NA
D: NA
CDR3: CASRRSAGELFF
DNA: TGTGCCAGCAGACGCTCGGCCGGGGAGCTGTTTTTT

V: TRBV5-1
J: TRBJ2-1
size: NA
D: TRBD1
CDR3: CASSLGDRVADEQFF
DNA: TGCGCCAGCAGCTTGGGTGACAGGGTTGCCGATGAGCAGTTCTTC

V: TRBV7-2
J: TRBJ1-2
size: NA
D: NA
CDR3: CASSQQLVVGGYTF
DNA: TGTGCCAGCAGCCAACAATTGGTGGTAGGTGGCTACACCTTC

V: TRBV11-3
J: TRBJ1-3
size: NA
D: TRBD1
CDR3: CASSVRDRVSGNTIYF
DNA: TGTGCCAGCAGCGTCCGGGACAGGGTCTCTGGAAACACCATATATTTT

V: TRBV10-3
J: TRBJ2-7
size: NA
D: TRBD2
CDR3: CAISESTSGPTQHHF
DNA: TGTGCCATCAGTGAGTCGACTAGCGGACCTACGCAGCACCACTTC